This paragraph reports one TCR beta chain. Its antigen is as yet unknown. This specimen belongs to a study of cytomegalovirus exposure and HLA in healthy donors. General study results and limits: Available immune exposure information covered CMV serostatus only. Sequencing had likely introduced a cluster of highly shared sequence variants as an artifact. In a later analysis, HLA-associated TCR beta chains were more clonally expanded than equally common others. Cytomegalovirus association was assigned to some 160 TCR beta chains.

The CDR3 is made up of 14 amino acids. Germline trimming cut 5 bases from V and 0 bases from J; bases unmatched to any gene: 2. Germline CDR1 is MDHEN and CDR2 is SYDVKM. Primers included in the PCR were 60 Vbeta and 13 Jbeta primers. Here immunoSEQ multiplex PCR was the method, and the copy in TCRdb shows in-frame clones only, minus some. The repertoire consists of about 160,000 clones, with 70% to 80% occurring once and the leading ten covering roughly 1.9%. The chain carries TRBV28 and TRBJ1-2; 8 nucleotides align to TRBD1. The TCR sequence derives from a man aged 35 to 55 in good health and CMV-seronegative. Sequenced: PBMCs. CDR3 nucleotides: TGTGCCAGCAGTCGACAGGGGACTAACTATGGCTACACCTTC. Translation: CASSRQGTNYGYTF.